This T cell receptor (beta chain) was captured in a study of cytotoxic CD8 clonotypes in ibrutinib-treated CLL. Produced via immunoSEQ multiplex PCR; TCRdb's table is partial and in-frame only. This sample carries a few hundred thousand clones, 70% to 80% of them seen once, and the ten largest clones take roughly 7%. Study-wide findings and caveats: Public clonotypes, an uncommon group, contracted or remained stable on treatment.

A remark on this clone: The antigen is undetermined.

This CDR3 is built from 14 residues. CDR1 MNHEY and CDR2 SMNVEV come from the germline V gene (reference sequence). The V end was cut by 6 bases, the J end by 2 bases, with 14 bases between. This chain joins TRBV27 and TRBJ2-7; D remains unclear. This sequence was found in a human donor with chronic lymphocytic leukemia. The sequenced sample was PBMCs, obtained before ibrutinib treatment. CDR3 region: CASRRREIPYEQYF. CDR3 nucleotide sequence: TGTGCCAGCAGGAGGCGTGAGATACCCTACGAGCAGTACTTC.